The 4 T cell receptor beta chains below all came from one sample that was sequenced in a study of post-analysis software for immune sequencing data (dated by TCRdb to about 2015). Broader findings and caveats from the paper: Significantly higher frequencies in patients than in controls were found for about five TRBV segments, including TRBV5-6, TRBV5-1 and TRBV20-1.

The library was built by means of PCR. These reads were obtained on an Illumina HiSeq 2500. Unique molecular identifiers were incorporated into TCR beta cDNA libraries to reduce PCR and sequencing biases. TCRdb handled the public reads itself, with Q25 trimming in fastp and clone calling in MiXCR, and kept productive beta chains. Each entry is one CDR3 protein sequence, shown with its most common DNA and genes. This sample comprises some 890,000 distinct CDR3 sequences, roughly 50% of them detected only once. Clones ranked in the top ten supply 4.6% of the sample. Which antigens these TCRs recognize remains unknown. The material sequenced was blood. The source of these receptors is a girl aged 10 to 17 with multiple sclerosis.

This clonotype has a handful of counts. The chain couples TRBV6-6 to TRBJ2-4, with 8 nucleotides matching TRBD2. The end of the DNA fits TRBJ2-7 better, so the J call may be wrong. CDR1 is MNHNY and CDR2 is SVGAGI in the germline V gene (reference sequence). This CDR3 has 15 amino acids. CDR3 sequence reads: CASTQAAGEFYEQYF. CDR3 nucleotides: TGTGCCAGCACCCAAGCAGCGGGAGAGTTCTACGAGCAGTACTTC.

This chain joins TRBV5-1 and TRBJ2-5, with D tentatively TRBD2 (5 bases). The J call could be wrong; TRBJ2-7 is a better fit for the DNA end. The CDR3 sequence is 14 residues long. Germline V lookup: CDR1 SGHRS, CDR2 YFSETQ. The chain's CDR3 is CASSLYGVGSEQYF. The CDR3 DNA sequence: TGCGCCAGCAGCTTGTACGGGGTAGGGTCCGAGCAGTACTTC.

The table lists this clonotype with a count of one. This chain joins TRBV7-3 and TRBJ2-1, with TRBD1 matching over 10 bases. V dropped 8 bases and J dropped 2; count of bases not matched to a gene: 0. Germline CDR1 and CDR2: SGHTA and FQGTGA. This CDR3 is built from 13 residues. Here the CDR3 DNA reads TGTGCCAGCGGGACAGGGGCCTACAATGAGCAGTTCTTC. Its protein product is CASGTGAYNEQFF. Full variable domain (rest looked up from reference TRBV7-3 and TRBJ2-1): GAGVSQTPSNKVTEKGKYVELRCDPISGHTALYWYRQSLGQGPEFLIYFQGTGAADDSGLPNDRFFAVRPEGSVSTLKIQRTERGDSAVYLCASGTGAYNEQFFGPGTRLTVL.

This clonotype was detected a few times. The chain couples TRBV30 to TRBJ2-7, with D maybe TRBD1 (5 bases). Germline-derived CDR1 and CDR2 are GTSNPN and SVGIG (reference sequence). V was shortened by 2 bases and J by 2 bases, with 13 bases between the two germline ends. This CDR3 spans 14 amino acids. CDR3 region: CAWSLTDTPYEQYF. The CDR3 coding sequence is TGTGCCTGGAGTCTGACAGATACCCCCTACGAGCAGTACTTC.